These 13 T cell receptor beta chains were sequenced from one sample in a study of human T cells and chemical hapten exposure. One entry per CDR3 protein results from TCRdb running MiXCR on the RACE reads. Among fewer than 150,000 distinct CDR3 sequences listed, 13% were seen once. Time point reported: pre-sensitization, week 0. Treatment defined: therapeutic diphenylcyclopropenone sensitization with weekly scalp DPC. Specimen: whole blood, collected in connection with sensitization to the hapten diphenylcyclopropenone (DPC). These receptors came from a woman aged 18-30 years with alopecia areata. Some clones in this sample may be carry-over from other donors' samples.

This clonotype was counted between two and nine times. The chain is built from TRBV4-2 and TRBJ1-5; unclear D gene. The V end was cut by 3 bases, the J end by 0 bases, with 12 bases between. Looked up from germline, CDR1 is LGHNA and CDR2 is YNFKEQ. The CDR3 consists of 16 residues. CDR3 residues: CASSQDGVYSNQPQHF. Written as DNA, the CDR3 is TGTGCCAGCAGCCAGGACGGCGTATATAGCAATCAGCCCCAGCATTTT.

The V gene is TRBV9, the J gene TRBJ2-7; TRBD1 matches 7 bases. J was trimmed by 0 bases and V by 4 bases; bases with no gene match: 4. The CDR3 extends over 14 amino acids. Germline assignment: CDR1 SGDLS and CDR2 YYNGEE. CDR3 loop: CASSPGGFSYEQYF. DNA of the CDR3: TGTGCCAGCAGCCCAGGGGGTTTCTCCTACGAGCAGTACTTC.

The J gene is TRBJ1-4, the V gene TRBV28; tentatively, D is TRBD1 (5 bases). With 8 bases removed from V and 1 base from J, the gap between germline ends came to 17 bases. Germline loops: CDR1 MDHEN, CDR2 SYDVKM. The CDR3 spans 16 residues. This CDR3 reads CASRRPPQGTNEKLFF. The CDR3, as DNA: TGTGCCAGCCGAAGACCCCCGCAGGGAACTAATGAAAAACTGTTTTTT.

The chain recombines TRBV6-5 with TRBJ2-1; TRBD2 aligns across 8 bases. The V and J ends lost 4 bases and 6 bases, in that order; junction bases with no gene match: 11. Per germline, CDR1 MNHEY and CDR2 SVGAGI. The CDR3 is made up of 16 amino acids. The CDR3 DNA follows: TGTGCCAGCAGTTCCACCGGGACTAGACGGACCAATGAGCAGTTCTTC. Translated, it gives CASSSTGTRRTNEQFF.

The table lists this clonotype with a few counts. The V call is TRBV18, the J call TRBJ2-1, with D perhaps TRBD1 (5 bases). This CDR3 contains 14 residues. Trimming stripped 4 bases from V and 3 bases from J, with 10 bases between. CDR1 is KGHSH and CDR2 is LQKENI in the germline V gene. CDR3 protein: CASSRGAVYNEQFF. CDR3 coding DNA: TGTGCCAGCTCACGTGGGGCAGTCTACAATGAGCAGTTCTTC.

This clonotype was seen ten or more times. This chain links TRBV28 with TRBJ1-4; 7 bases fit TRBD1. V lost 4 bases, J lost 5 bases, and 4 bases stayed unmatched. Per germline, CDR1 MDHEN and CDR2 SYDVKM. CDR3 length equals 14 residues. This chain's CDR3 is CASSSTGANEKLFF. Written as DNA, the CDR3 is TGTGCCAGCAGTTCCACAGGGGCCAATGAAAAACTGTTTTTT.

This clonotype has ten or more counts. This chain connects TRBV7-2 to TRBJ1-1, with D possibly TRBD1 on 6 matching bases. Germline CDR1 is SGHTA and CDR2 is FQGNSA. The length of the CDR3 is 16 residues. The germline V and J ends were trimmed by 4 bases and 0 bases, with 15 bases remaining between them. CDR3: CASSSRGGRVNTEAFF. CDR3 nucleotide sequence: TGTGCCAGCAGCTCAAGAGGGGGGAGAGTGAACACTGAAGCTTTCTTT. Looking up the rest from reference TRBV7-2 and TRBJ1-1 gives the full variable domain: GAGVSQSPSNKVTEKGKDVELRCDPISGHTALYWYRQSLGQGLEFLIYFQGNSAPDKSGLPSDRFSAERTGGSVSTLTIQRTQQEDSAVYLCASSSRGGRVNTEAFFGQGTRLTVV.

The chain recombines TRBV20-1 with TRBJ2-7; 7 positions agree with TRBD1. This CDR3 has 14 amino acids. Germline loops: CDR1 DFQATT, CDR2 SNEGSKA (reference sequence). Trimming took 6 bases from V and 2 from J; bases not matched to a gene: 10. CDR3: CSATYGTEAYEQYF. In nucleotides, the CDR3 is TGCAGTGCAACCTATGGGACAGAAGCCTACGAGCAGTACTTC.

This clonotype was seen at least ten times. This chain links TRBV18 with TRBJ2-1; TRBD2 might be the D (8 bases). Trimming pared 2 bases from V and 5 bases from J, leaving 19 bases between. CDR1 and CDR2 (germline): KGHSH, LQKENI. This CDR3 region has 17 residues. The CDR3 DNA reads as TGTGCCAGCTCACCAGTTCGTCAGCGGGGGACAGACAATGAGCAGTTCTTC. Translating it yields CASSPVRQRGTDNEQFF.

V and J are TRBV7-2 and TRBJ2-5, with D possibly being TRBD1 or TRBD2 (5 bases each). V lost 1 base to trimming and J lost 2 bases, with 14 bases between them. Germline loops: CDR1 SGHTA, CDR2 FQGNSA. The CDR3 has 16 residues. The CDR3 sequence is CASSLVGAMTQETQYF. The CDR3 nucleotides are TGTGCCAGCAGCTTAGTCGGGGCGATGACTCAAGAGACCCAGTACTTC.

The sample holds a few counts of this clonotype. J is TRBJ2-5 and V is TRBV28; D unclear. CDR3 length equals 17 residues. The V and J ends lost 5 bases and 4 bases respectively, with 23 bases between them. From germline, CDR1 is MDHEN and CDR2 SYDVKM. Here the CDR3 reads CASSTGRNGRLGETQYF. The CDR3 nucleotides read TGTGCCAGCAGTACCGGAAGAAACGGGCGCTTAGGAGAGACCCAGTACTTC.

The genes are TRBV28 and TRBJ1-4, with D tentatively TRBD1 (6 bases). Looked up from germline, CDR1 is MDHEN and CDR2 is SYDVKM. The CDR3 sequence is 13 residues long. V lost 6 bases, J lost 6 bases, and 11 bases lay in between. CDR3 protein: CASRGPGDEKLFF. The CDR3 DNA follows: TGTGCCAGCAGGGGGCCAGGGGATGAAAAACTGTTTTTT.

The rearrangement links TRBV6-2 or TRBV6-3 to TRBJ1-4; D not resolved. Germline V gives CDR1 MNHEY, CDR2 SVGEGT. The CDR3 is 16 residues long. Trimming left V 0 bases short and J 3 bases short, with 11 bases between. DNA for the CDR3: TGTGCCAGCAGTTACTCCTCAAGGCGGCCTAATGAAAAACTGTTTTTT. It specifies CASSYSSRRPNEKLFF.